Presented here are 5 T cell receptor beta chains from one specimen sequenced in a study of metastatic and nonmetastatic thyroid tumors. TCRdb ran MiXCR on the PCR reads. The sample includes approximately 30,000 clones, approximately 17% of them seen just once. None of the patients had undergone any treatment ahead of thyroid surgery. What was sequenced was blood. Every receptor here comes from a male donor with papillary thyroid cancer or a benign thyroid nodule (not recorded which). Some clones in this sample may be carry-over from other donors' samples.

This clone was counted many times. The chain carries TRBV27 and TRBJ2-1; D is unclear. Germline V gene sequence: CDR1 MNHEY, CDR2 SMNVEV (reference sequence). The V and J ends lost 0 bases and 5 bases respectively, with 14 bases between them. CDR3 size: 16 residues. CDR3 DNA sequence: TGTGCCAGCAGTTTATCCCCTAACACTAAAGACAATGAGCAGTTCTTC. Its translation is CASSLSPNTKDNEQFF.

This clone was seen ten or more times. The chain is built from TRBV6-5 and TRBJ2-2; TRBD2 agrees at 8 bases. This CDR3 comprises 15 residues. Germline V gene data show CDR1 as MNHEY and CDR2 as SVGAGI. The J segment lost 4 bases and the V segment lost 0 bases, leaving 1 base of the junction unmatched. In nucleotides, the CDR3 is TGTGCCAGCAGTTACTCTCGGGGGGGCACCGGGGAGCTGTTTTTT. Translating gives CASSYSRGGTGELFF.

This clone has at least ten counts. The chain links TRBV16 to TRBJ1-5; a weak D match, TRBD1 (5 bases). The CDR3 contains 19 residues. Germline V gene lookup returns CDR1 KGHSY and CDR2 FQNENV. With 0 bases removed from V and 3 bases from J, the gap between germline ends came to 21 bases. In DNA form, the CDR3 reads TGTGCCAGCAGCCAATCGAGGGGAGGCTCGACGTCTGACAATCAGCCCCAGCATTTT. The encoded protein is CASSQSRGGSTSDNQPQHF.

This chain links TRBV11-2 with TRBJ2-1, with D possibly TRBD2 on 5 matching bases. The CDR3 length is 16 residues. Germline V CDR1 and CDR2: SGHAT, FQNNGV. V shed 1 base and J shed 9 bases, with 19 bases lying between them. The CDR3 region has the DNA TGTGCCAGCAGCTTAGGGTCCGAGAGTCTCGGGGTTGAGCAGTTCTTC. Translating gives CASSLGSESLGVEQFF. Full variable domain (missing parts from reference TRBV11-2 and TRBJ2-1): EAGVAQSPRYKIIEKRQSVAFWCNPISGHATLYWYQQILGQGPKLLIQFQNNGVVDDSQLPKDRFSAERLKGVDSTLKIQPAKLEDSAVYLCASSLGSESLGVEQFFGPGTRLTVL.

V and J are TRBV19 and TRBJ2-7; 8 positions agree with TRBD2. V lost 3 bases and J lost 0; bases outside the gene matches: 4. This CDR3 spans 15 amino acids. The germline V gene has CDR1 LNHDA and CDR2 SQIVND (reference sequence). The CDR3 loop reads CASSISTSDSYEQYF. CDR3 sequence (DNA): TGTGCCAGTAGTATCTCGACTAGCGACTCCTACGAGCAGTACTTC.